This T cell receptor beta chain was profiled in a study of cytomegalovirus exposure and HLA in healthy donors. The wider study: Researchers found that roughly 81% of almost 400 genotyped donors fell within the Caucasian-associated ancestry cluster. Findings and limits, study-wide: Reports described diagnosis of cytomegalovirus status by the classifier as highly specific and sensitive. The authors later linked a missense DCLRE1C variant to TCR beta V- and J-gene trimming.

Vbeta (60) and Jbeta (13) primers were used in the PCR. Sequenced by immunoSEQ multiplex PCR; TCRdb stores in-frame clones only, minus some. This table holds about 88,000 clones, roughly 63% found once. Remarks on this clone: Its antigen is not known.

The specimen sequenced was PBMCs. The origin of this receptor is a man aged 45-65 years in good health and CMV-seronegative.

The CDR3 reads CSATGQDEQYF. The CDR3 nucleotides read TGCAGTGCGACGGGACAGGACGAGCAGTACTTC. The chain has TRBV20-1 and TRBJ2-7; 8 nucleotides align to TRBD1. This CDR3 has 11 residues. Germline V gene lookup returns CDR1 DFQATT and CDR2 SNEGSKA (reference sequence). V shed 6 bases, J shed 5 bases, and the junction held 3 bases outside the gene matches.